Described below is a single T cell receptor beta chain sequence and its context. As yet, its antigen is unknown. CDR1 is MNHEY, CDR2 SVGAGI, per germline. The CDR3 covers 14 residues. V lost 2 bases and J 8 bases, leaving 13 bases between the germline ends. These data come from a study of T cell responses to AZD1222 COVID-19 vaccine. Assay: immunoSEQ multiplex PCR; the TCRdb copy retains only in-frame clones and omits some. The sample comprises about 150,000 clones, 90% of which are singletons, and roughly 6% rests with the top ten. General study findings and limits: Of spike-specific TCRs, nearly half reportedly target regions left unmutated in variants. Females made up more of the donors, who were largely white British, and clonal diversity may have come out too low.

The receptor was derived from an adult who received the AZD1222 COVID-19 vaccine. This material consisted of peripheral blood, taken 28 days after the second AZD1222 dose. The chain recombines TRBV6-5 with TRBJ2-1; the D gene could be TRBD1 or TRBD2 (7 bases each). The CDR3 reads CASSYRAGGDEQFF. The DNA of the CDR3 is TGTGCCAGCAGTTACCGGGCAGGGGGGGATGAGCAGTTCTTC.